This T cell receptor beta chain was identified during a study of spatial heterogeneity in lung cancer. Study information: Bulk RNA-seq from matched material yielded a T cell module score that correlated strongly with TCR transcript counts in tumor regions.

TCRdb re-called the 5' RACE reads through MiXCR, storing one row per CDR3 protein. The data show over 3,500 distinct CDR3 sequences, under 13% seen once. This clonotype ranks as medium-sized (0.01 to 0.1%). The target antigen is unknown. Described time point: sample taken at primary tumor resection. The CDR3 runs 20 residues. Germline V gene lookup returns CDR1 SGDLS and CDR2 YYNGEE. Trimming removed 0 bases from V and 1 base from J; junction bases left unmatched: 12. General study points: Expanded alpha and beta TCR counts within tumors tracked tumor mutation counts.

The receptor was derived from a female donor with early-stage non-small cell lung cancer. This sequence joins TRBV9 and TRBJ2-6; 8 nucleotides agree with TRBD2. The specimen was lung tumor tissue, collected at surgery. The chain's CDR3 is CASSVEDLSGGASGANVLTF. CDR3 sequence (DNA): TGTGCCAGCAGCGTAGAAGACCTGAGCGGGGGTGCTTCTGGGGCCAACGTCCTGACTTTC. The full variable domain, rest sourced from reference TRBV9 and TRBJ2-6, is DSGVTQTPKHLITATGQRVTLRCSPRSGDLSVYWYQQSLDQGLQFLIQYYNGEERAKGNILERFSAQQFPDLHSELNLSSLELGDSALYFCASSVEDLSGGASGANVLTFGAGSRLTVL.